One sample yielded the 17 T cell receptor beta chains listed below, sequenced in a study of early stage breast cancer tumors. TCRdb's table, derived via immunoSEQ multiplex PCR, lists solely in-frame clones and lacks some. The table includes thousands of clones, 73% detected once. The specimen sequenced was normal breast tissue next to the tumor. The origin of the receptors is a person aged 35 to 50 with breast cancer.

The chain carries TRBV19 and TRBJ1-5, with a weak D call TRBD1 (5 bases). The CDR3 contains 15 residues. Per the germline V gene, CDR1 is LNHDA and CDR2 is SQIVND (reference sequence). The germline V and J ends were trimmed by 11 bases and 0 bases, with 17 bases remaining between them. CDR3 in amino acids: CAAQRDRHSNQPQHF. The CDR3 DNA follows: TGTGCCGCACAGAGGGACCGCCATAGCAATCAGCCCCAGCATTTT.

The J gene is TRBJ1-1, the V gene TRBV5-4; D unresolved. V lost 4 bases and J lost 7, with 17 bases in between. The CDR3 sequence is 14 residues long. Germline loops: CDR1 SGHNT, CDR2 YYREEE (reference sequence). The CDR3 region is CASSPGRERDEAFF. The CDR3 DNA sequence: TGTGCCAGCAGCCCTGGTCGGGAGAGGGATGAAGCTTTCTTT. The whole variable domain, remainder taken from reference TRBV5-4 and TRBJ1-1, is ETGVTQSPTHLIKTRGQQVTLRCSSQSGHNTVSWYQQALGQGPQFIFQYYREEENGRGNFPPRFSGLQFPNYSSELNVNALELDDSALYLCASSPGRERDEAFFGQGTRLTVV.

This clone was seen more than once but under ten times. This chain connects TRBV2 to TRBJ2-3; D gene uncertain. Germline V lookup: CDR1 SNHLY, CDR2 FYNNEI. This CDR3 has 13 residues. Trimming took 8 bases from V and 0 from J, leaving 9 bases between them. The CDR3 sequence is CASLSRSTDTQYF. In DNA, the CDR3 is TGTGCCAGCTTGAGCCGTAGCACAGATACGCAGTATTTT. The variable domain in full, with the rest retrieved from reference TRBV2 and TRBJ2-3, is EPEVTQTPSHQVTQMGQEVILRCVPISNHLYFYWYRQILGQKVEFLVSFYNNEISEKSEIFDDQFSVERPDGSNFTLKIRSTKLEDSAMYFCASLSRSTDTQYFGPGTRLTVL.

V gene TRBV6-6 combines with J gene TRBJ2-3, with D unclear. V was pared by 4 bases and J by 6 bases, with 5 bases between. The germline CDR1 and CDR2 sequences are MNHNY and SVGAGI (reference sequence). CDR3 length equals 11 residues. The CDR3: CASSSVDTQYF. The CDR3 DNA reads as TGTGCCAGCAGTTCTGTGGATACGCAGTATTTT.

The chain employs TRBV21-1 and TRBJ1-2. TRBV21-1 is a known pseudogene. The CDR3 is 13 residues long. The CDR3, as DNA: TGTGCCAGCAGCAGTGCTGGCGGAGTTGGCTACACCTTC. It specifies CASSSAGGVGYTF.

This sequence joins TRBV6-5 and TRBJ1-4; D call uncertain. Germline V gene data show CDR1 as MNHEY and CDR2 as SVGAGI. This CDR3 comprises 14 residues. The V gene lost 6 bases and the J gene lost 7 bases, with 15 bases spanning the gap. The CDR3 here is CASSLGGNREKLFF. DNA of the CDR3: TGTGCCAGCAGCCTTGGAGGGAATCGTGAAAAACTGTTTTTT.

The chain couples TRBV10-2 to TRBJ2-1; 8 bases line up with TRBD2. The CDR3 totals 16 residues. Looked up from germline, CDR1 is WSHSY and CDR2 is SAAADI. The ends lost 3 bases at V and 0 bases at J; junction bases unmatched: 4. The CDR3 nucleotides read TGCGCCAGCAGTGACACTAGCGGAAGCTCCTACAATGAGCAGTTCTTC. As protein: CASSDTSGSSYNEQFF.

The chain combines TRBV7-9 with TRBJ2-5; TRBD1 might be the D (5 bases). The germline gives CDR1 SEHNR, CDR2 FQNEAQ (reference sequence). The CDR3 loop spans 17 amino acids. V lost 1 base, J lost 1 base, and 16 bases lay in between. CDR3 loop: CASSLEGLGTGQETQYF. In DNA form, the CDR3 reads TGTGCCAGCAGCTTAGAAGGTCTGGGCACAGGCCAAGAGACCCAGTACTTC.

The chain carries TRBV2 and TRBJ2-5; 10 nucleotides agree with TRBD2. The V gene end was trimmed by 9 bases and the J gene end by 5 bases; junction bases not matched to a gene: 9. The V gene's germline CDR1 is SNHLY and CDR2 FYNNEI. This CDR3 has 14 residues. The CDR3 DNA reads as TGTGCCAGTGGAGCGGGAGGGCCCGAGGAGACCCAGTACTTC. Protein: CASGAGGPEETQYF.

This chain links TRBV6-5 with TRBJ2-1; D remains unclear. V was shortened by 4 bases and J by 0 bases, with 10 bases between the two germline ends. Germline lookup yields CDR1 MNHEY and CDR2 SVGAGI. The CDR3 sequence is 15 residues long. CDR3 region: CASSFSSNSYNEQFF. CDR3 bases: TGTGCCAGCAGTTTTAGCTCAAACTCCTACAATGAGCAGTTCTTC.

The chain recombines TRBV30 with TRBJ1-2; TRBD1 matches at 10 bases. Germline V CDR1 and CDR2: GTSNPN, SVGIG (reference sequence). V lost 5 bases to trimming and J lost 8 bases; unmatched junction nucleotides: 8. The CDR3 runs to 13 residues. As DNA, the CDR3 is TGTGCCTGGCTAAGCGGGACAGGGGTGGGCTACACCTTC. Translation: CAWLSGTGVGYTF.

The chain links TRBV7-9 to TRBJ1-2; D possibly corresponds to TRBD1 (5 bases). Germline V gene data show CDR1 as SEHNR and CDR2 as FQNEAQ (reference sequence). This CDR3 is 15 amino acids long. The V and J ends lost 6 bases and 5 bases respectively, with 19 bases between them. This chain's CDR3 is CASRRPGLGAYGYTF. The CDR3, as DNA: TGTGCCAGCAGGCGCCCAGGGTTAGGGGCTTATGGCTACACCTTC. Full variable domain (rest looked up from reference TRBV7-9 and TRBJ1-2): DTGVSQNPRHKITKRGQNVTFRCDPISEHNRLYWYRQTLGQGPEFLTYFQNEAQLEKSRLLSDRFSAERPKGSFSTLEIQRTEQGDSAMYLCASRRPGLGAYGYTFGSGTRLTVV.

The gene calls are TRBV11-2 and TRBJ1-4; no firm D call. The germline V gene encodes CDR1 SGHAT and CDR2 FQNNGV. CDR3 length equals 18 residues. The V end was cut by 4 bases, the J end by 5 bases, with 23 bases between. The CDR3 sequence is CASSSLPGPTASNEKLFF. The CDR3 bases are TGTGCCAGCAGCTCACTCCCGGGCCCCACCGCTTCCAATGAAAAACTGTTTTTT.

The chain joins TRBV28 to TRBJ1-2; D is unresolved. The V end was cut by 6 bases, the J end by 7 bases, with 12 bases between. This CDR3 is built from 12 residues. CDR1 MDHEN and CDR2 SYDVKM come from the germline V gene. The CDR3 nucleotides are TGTGCCAGCAGGGAGGACGGTGGTGGCTACACCTTC. Translating gives CASREDGGGYTF.

The J gene is TRBJ2-7, the V gene TRBV19; 12 bases map to TRBD2. This CDR3 comprises 14 residues. CDR1 is LNHDA, CDR2 SQIVND, per germline (reference sequence). Trimming cost V 7 bases and J 0 bases; bases outside gene matches: 1. CDR3 bases: TGTGCCAGTAAGACTAGCGGGAGCTCCTACGAGCAGTACTTC. The encoded protein is CASKTSGSSYEQYF.

The rearrangement joins TRBV4-2 to TRBJ2-3, with 12 bases lining up with TRBD2. V lost 0 bases and J lost 4; bases outside the gene matches: 2. Per germline, CDR1 LGHNA and CDR2 YNFKEQ. The CDR3 covers 16 residues. DNA for the CDR3: TGTGCCAGCAGCCAAGATCTAGCGGGAGGGCCAGATACGCAGTATTTT. This sequence encodes CASSQDLAGGPDTQYF.

V is TRBV13 and J is TRBJ2-4; D not certain. CDR3 length equals 14 residues. V was pared by 7 bases and J by 1 base, with 11 bases between. CDR1 is PRHDT and CDR2 is FYEKMQ in the germline V gene (reference sequence). The CDR3 nucleotides read TGTGCCAGCACCACATTCAGGGCCAAAAACATTCAGTACTTC. Its translation: CASTTFRAKNIQYF.